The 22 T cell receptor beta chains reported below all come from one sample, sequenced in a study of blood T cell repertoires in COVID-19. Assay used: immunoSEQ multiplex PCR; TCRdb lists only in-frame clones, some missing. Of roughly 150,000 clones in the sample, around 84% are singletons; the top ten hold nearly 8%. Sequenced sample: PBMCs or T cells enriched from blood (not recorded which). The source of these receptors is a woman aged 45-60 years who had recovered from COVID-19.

The CDR3 loop reads CASSQSTDSPLHF. The DNA of the CDR3 is TGTGCCAGCAGCCAGTCGACAGATTCACCCCTCCACTTT. The gene calls are TRBV3-1 (or the pseudogene TRBV3-2) and TRBJ1-6, with a possible D match to TRBD1 (5 bases). The CDR3 spans 13 residues. Trimming took off 3 bases at V and 8 bases at J, with 8 bases between the two ends. Looked up from germline, CDR1 is LGHDT and CDR2 is YNNKEL (reference sequence).

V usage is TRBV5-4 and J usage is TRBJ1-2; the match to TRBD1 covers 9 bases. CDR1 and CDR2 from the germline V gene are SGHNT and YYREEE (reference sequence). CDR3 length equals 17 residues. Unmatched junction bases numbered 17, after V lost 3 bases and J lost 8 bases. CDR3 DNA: TGTGCCAGCAGCTCCGGGACAGGGTCCTACTATACGCGGGGCTACACCTTC. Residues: CASSSGTGSYYTRGYTF.

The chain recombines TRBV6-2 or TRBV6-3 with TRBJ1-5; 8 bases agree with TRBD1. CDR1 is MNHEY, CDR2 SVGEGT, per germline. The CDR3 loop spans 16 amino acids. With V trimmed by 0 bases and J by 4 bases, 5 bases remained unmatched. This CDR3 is CASSYSSRGLNQPQHF. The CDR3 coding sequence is TGTGCCAGCAGTTACTCTTCCAGGGGGCTTAATCAGCCCCAGCATTTT.

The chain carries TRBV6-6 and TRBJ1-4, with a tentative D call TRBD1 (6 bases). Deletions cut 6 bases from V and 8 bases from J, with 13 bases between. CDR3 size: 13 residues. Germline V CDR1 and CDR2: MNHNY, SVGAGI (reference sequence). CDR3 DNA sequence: TGTGCCAGCAGGCCTACAGGGCGGGAAAAACTGTTTTTT. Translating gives CASRPTGREKLFF.

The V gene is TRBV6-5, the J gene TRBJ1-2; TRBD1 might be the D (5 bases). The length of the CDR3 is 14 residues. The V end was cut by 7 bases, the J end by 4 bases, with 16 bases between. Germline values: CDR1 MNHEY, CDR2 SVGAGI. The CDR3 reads CASTAGQTGYGYTF. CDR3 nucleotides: TGTGCCAGCACCGCAGGGCAGACCGGCTATGGCTACACCTTC.

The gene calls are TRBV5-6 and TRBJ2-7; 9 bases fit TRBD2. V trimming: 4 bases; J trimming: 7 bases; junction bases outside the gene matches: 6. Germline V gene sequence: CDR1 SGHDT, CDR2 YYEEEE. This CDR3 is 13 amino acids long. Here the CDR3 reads CASSPGLAHEQYF. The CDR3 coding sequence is TGTGCCAGCAGCCCGGGACTAGCACATGAGCAGTACTTC. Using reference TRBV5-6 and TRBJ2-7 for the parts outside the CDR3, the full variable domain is DAGVTQSPTHLIKTRGQQVTLRCSPKSGHDTVSWYQQALGQGPQFIFQYYEEEERQRGNFPDRFSGHQFPNYSSELNVNALLLGDSALYLCASSPGLAHEQYFGPGTRLTVT.

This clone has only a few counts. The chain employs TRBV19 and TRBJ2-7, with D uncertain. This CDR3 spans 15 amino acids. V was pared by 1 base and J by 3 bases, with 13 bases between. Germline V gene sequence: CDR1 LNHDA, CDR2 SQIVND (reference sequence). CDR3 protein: CASSIGSRMGYEQYF. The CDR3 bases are TGTGCCAGTAGTATAGGGAGCAGAATGGGCTACGAGCAGTACTTC.

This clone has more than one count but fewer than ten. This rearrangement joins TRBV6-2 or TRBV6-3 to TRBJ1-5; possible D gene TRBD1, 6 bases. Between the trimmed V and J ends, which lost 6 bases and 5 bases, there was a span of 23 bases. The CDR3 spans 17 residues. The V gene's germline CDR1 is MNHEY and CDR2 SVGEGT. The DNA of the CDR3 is TGTGCCAGCAGCCCTATCCAGGGACATGGAGGCGATCAGCCCCAGCATTTT. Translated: CASSPIQGHGGDQPQHF.

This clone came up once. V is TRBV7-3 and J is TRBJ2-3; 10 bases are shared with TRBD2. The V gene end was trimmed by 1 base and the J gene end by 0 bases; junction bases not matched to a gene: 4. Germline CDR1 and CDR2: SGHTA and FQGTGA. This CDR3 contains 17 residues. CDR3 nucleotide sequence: TGTGCCAGCAGCTTAATGGGACTAGCGCAGAGCACAGATACGCAGTATTTT. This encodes CASSLMGLAQSTDTQYF.

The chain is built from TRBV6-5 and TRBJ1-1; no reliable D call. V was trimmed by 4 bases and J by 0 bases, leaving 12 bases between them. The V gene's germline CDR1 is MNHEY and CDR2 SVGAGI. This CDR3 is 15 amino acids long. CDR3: CASSSYSKMNTEAFF. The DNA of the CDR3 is TGTGCCAGCAGTTCATACAGCAAGATGAACACTGAAGCTTTCTTT.

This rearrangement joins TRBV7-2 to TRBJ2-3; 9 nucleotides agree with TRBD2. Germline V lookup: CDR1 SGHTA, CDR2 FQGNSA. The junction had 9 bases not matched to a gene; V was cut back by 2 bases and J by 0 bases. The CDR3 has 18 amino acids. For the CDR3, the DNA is TGTGCCAGCAGCTTATCTCTACCTAGCGGGACCAGCACAGATACGCAGTATTTT. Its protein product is CASSLSLPSGTSTDTQYF.

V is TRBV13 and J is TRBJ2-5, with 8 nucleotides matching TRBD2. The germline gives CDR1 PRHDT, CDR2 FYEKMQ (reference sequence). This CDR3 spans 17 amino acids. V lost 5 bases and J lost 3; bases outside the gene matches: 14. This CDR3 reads CASSTGLARVGEETQYF. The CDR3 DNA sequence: TGTGCCAGCAGCACCGGACTAGCCCGCGTGGGAGAAGAGACCCAGTACTTC.

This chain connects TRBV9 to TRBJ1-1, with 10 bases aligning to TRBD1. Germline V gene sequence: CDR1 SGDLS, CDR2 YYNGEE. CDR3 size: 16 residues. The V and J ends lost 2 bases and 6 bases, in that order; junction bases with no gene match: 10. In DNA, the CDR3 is TGTGCCAGCAGCGTTGGGACAGGGGAAGTTTTATCTGAAGCTTTCTTT. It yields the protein CASSVGTGEVLSEAFF.

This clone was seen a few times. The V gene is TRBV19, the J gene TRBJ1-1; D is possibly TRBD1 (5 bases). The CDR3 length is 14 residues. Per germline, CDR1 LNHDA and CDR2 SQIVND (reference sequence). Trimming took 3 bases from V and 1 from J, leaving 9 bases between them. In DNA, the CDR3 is TGTGCCAGTAGTATCAGGGAGGGGAACACTGAAGCTTTCTTT. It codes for CASSIREGNTEAFF.

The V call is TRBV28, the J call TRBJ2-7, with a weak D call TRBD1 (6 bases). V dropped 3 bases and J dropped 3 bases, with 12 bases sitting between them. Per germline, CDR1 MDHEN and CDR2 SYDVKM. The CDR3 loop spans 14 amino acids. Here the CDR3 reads CASSFPGTNYEQYF. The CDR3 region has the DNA TGTGCCAGCAGTTTCCCCGGGACAAACTACGAGCAGTACTTC. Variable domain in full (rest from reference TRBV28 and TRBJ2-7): DVKVTQSSRYLVKRTGEKVFLECVQDMDHENMFWYRQDPGLGLRLIYFSYDVKMKEKGDIPEGYSVSREKKERFSLILESASTNQTSMYLCASSFPGTNYEQYFGPGTRLTVT.

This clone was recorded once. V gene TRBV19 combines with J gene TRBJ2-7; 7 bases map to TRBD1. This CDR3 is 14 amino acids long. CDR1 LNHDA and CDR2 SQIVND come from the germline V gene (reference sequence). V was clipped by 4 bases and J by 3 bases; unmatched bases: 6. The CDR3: CASSKTGAGYEQYF. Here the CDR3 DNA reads TGTGCCAGTAGTAAAACAGGGGCTGGCTACGAGCAGTACTTC. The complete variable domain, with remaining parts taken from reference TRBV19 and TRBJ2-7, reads DGGITQSPKYLFRKEGQNVTLSCEQNLNHDAMYWYRQDPGQGLRLIYYSQIVNDFQKGDIAEGYSVSREKKESFPLTVTSAQKNPTAFYLCASSKTGAGYEQYFGPGTRLTVT.

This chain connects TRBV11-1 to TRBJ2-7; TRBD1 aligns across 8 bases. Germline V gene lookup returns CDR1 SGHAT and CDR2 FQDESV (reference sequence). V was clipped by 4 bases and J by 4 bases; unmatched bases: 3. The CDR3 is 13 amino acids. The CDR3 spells CASSSGGGYEQYF. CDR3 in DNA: TGTGCCAGCAGCTCAGGGGGCGGGTACGAGCAGTACTTC.

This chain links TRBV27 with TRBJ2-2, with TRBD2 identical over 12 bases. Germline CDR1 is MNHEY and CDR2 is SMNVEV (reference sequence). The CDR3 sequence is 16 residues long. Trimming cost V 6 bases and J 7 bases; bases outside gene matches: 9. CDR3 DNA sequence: TGTGCCAGCAGCTACACCGGGACTAGCGGGTTCGGGGAGCTGTTTTTT. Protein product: CASSYTGTSGFGELFF.

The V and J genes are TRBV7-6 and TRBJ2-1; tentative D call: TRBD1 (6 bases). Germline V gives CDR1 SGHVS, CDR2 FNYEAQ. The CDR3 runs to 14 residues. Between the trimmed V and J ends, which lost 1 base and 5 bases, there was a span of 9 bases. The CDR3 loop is CASSLEGVHNEQFF. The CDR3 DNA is TGTGCCAGCAGCTTAGAGGGGGTTCACAATGAGCAGTTCTTC.

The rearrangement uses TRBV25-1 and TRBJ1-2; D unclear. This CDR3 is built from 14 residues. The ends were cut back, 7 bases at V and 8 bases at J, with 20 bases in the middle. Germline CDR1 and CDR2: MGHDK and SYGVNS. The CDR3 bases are TGTGCCAGCACCCAGACGGGAGGCAGGAGCGGCTACACCTTC. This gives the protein CASTQTGGRSGYTF.

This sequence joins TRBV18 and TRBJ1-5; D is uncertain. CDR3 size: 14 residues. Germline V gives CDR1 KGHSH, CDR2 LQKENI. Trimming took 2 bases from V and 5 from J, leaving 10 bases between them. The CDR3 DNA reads TGTGCCAGCTCACCAAGAGCCACCGATCAGCCCCAGCATTTT. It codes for CASSPRATDQPQHF.

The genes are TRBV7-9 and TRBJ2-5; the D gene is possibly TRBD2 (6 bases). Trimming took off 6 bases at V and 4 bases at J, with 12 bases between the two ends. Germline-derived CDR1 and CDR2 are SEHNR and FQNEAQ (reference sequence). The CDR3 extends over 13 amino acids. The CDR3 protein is CASSGGKGETQYF. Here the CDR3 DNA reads TGTGCCAGCAGTGGAGGGAAGGGAGAGACCCAGTACTTC.